This T cell receptor (beta chain) was documented in a study of cytomegalovirus exposure and HLA in healthy donors. CDR3 length: 15 residues. Germline V gives CDR1 SGDLS, CDR2 YYNGEE. Germline trimming cut 7 bases from V and 2 bases from J; bases unmatched to any gene: 7. PCR amplification relied on 60 Vbeta primers (plus 13 Jbeta primers). Libraries were prepared by immunoSEQ multiplex PCR; TCRdb keeps only in-frame clonotypes and omits some of them. The data hold about 76,000 clones, with roughly 78% observed a single time. The source is a male donor in good health and CMV-seropositive. The J gene is TRBJ2-1, the V gene TRBV9; 9 nucleotides agree with TRBD2. The sequencing sample was made of PBMCs. The CDR3 DNA follows: TGTGCCAGCTGTCTTAGCGGGAGCCCCTACAATGAGCAGTTCTTC. It yields the protein CASCLSGSPYNEQFF.